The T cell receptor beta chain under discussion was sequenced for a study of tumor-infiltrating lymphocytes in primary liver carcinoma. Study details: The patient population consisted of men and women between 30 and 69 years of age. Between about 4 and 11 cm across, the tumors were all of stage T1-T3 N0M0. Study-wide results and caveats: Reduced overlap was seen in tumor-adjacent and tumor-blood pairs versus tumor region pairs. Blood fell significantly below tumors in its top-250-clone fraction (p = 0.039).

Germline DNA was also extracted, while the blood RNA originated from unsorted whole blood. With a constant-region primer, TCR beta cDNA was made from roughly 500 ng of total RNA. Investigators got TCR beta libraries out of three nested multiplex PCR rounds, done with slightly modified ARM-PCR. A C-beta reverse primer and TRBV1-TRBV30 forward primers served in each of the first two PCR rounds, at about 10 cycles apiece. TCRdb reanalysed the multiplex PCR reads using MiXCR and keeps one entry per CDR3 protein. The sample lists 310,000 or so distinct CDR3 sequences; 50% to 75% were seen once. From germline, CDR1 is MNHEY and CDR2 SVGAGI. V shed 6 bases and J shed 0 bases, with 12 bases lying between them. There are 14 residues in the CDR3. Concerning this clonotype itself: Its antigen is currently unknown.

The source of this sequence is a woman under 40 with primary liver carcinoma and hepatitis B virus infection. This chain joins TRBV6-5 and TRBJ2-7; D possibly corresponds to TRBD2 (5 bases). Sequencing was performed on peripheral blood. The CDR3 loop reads CASSQTRGSYEQYF. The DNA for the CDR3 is TGTGCCAGCAGCCAAACCCGGGGCTCCTACGAGCAGTACTTC.